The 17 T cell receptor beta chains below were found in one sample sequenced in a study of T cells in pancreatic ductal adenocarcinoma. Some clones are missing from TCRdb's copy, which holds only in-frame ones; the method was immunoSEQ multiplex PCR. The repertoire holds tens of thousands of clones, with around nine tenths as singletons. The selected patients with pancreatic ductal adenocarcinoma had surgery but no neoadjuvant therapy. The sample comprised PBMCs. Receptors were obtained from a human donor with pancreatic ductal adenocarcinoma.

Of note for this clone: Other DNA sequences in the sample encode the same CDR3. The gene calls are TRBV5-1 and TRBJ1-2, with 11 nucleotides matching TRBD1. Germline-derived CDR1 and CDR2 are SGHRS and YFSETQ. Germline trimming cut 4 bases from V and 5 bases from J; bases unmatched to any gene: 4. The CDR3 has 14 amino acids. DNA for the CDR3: TGCGCCAGCAGCGACGGGACAGGGGGTTATGGCTACACCTTC. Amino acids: CASSDGTGGYGYTF.

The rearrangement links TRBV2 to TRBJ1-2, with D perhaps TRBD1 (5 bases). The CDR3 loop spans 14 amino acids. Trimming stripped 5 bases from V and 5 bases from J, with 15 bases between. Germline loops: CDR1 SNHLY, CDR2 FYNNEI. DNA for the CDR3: TGTGCCAGCAGTCGATTACATGGGGGTTATGGCTACACCTTC. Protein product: CASSRLHGGYGYTF. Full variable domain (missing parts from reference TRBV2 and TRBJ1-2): EPEVTQTPSHQVTQMGQEVILRCVPISNHLYFYWYRQILGQKVEFLVSFYNNEISEKSEIFDDQFSVERPDGSNFTLKIRSTKLEDSAMYFCASSRLHGGYGYTFGSGTRLTVV.

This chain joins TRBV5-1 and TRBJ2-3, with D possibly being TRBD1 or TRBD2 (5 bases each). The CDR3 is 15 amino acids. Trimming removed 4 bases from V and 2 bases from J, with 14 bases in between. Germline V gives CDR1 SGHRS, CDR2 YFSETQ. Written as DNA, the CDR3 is TGCGCCAGCAGCGTAGGGGACGGAAACACAGATACGCAGTATTTT. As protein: CASSVGDGNTDTQYF.

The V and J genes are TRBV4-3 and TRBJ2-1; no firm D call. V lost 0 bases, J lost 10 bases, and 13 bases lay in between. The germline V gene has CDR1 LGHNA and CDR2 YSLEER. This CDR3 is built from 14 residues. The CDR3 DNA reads TGCGCCAGCAGCCAAGAAAGAGGCGTTTCCGAGCAGTTCTTC. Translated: CASSQERGVSEQFF.

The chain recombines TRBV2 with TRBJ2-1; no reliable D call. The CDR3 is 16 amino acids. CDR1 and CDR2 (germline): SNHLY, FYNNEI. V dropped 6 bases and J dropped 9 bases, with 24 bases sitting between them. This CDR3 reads CASSNRLPRVMGEQFF. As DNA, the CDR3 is TGTGCCAGCAGCAATCGATTGCCAAGAGTTATGGGTGAGCAGTTCTTC.

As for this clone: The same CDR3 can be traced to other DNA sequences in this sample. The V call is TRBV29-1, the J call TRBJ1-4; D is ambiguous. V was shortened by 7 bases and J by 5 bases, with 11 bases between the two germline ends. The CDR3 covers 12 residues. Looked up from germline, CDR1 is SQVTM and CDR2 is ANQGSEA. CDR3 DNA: TGCAGCGCCGGGGTGGGGAATGAAAAACTGTTTTTT. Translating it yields CSAGVGNEKLFF.

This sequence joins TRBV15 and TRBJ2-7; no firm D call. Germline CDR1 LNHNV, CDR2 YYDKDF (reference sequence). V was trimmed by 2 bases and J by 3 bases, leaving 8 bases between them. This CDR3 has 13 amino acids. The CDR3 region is CATSRQVIYEQYF. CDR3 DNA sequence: TGTGCCACCAGCAGACAGGTTATCTACGAGCAGTACTTC.

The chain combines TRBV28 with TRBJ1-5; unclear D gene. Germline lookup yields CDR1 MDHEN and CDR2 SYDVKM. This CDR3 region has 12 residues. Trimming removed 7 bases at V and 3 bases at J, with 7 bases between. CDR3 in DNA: TGTGCCAGCACAACCCCCAATCAGCCCCAGCATTTT. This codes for CASTTPNQPQHF.

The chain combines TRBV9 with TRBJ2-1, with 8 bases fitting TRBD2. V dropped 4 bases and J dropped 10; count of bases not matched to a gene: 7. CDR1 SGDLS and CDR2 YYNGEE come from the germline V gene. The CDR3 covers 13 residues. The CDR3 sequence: CASSLGLVEEQFF. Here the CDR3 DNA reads TGTGCCAGCAGCCTGGGACTAGTAGAGGAGCAGTTCTTC.

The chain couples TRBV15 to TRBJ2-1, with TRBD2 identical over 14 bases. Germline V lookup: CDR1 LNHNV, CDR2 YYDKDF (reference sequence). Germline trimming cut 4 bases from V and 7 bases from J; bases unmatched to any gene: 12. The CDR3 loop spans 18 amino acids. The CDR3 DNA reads TGTGCCACCAGCACTACAACGGGACTAGCGGGAGTGAGAAATGAGCAGTTCTTC. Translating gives CATSTTTGLAGVRNEQFF. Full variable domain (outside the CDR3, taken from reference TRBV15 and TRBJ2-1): DAMVIQNPRYQVTQFGKPVTLSCSQTLNHNVMYWYQQKSSQAPKLLFHYYDKDFNNEADTPDNFQSRRPNTSFCFLDIRSPGLGDTAMYLCATSTTTGLAGVRNEQFFGPGTRLTVL.

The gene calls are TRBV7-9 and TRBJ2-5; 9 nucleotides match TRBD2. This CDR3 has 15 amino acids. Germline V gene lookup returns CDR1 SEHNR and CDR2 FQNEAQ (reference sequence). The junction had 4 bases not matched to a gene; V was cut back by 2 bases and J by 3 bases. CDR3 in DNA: TGTGCCAGCAGCTTACCTAGCGGGACCAAAGAGACCCAGTACTTC. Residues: CASSLPSGTKETQYF.

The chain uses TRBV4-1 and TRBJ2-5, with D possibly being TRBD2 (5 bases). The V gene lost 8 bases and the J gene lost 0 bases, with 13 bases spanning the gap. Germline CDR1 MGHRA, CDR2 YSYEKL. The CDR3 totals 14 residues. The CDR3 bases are TGCGCCAGCCGCCGGGGATTGTACCAAGAGACCCAGTACTTC. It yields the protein CASRRGLYQETQYF.

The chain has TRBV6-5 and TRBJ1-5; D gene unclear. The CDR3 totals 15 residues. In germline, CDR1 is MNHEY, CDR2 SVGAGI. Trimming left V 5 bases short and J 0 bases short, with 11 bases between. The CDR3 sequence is CASSMTFYSNQPQHF. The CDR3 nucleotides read TGTGCCAGCAGTATGACATTTTATAGCAATCAGCCCCAGCATTTT.

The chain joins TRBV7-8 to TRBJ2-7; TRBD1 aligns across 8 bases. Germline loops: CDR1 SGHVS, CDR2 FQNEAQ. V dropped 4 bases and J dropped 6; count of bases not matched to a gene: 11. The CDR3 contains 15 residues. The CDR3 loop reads CASSSSRRTGREQYF. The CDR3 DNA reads TGTGCCAGCAGCTCCTCTAGGAGGACAGGGCGCGAGCAGTACTTC.

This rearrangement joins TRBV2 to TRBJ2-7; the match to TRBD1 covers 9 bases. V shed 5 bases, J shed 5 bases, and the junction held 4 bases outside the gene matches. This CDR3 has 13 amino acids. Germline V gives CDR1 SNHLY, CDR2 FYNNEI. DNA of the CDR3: TGTGCCAGCAGTTGGACAGGGGAACACGAGCAGTACTTC. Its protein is CASSWTGEHEQYF.

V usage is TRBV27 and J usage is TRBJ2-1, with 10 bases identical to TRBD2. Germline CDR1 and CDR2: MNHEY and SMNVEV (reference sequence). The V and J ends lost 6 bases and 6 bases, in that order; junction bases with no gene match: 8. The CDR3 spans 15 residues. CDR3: CASRPLAGESNEQFF. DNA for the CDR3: TGTGCCAGCAGACCGCTAGCGGGAGAATCCAATGAGCAGTTCTTC.

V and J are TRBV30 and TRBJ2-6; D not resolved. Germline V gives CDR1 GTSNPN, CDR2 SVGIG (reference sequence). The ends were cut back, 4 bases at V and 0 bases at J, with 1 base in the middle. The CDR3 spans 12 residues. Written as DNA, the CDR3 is TGTGCCTGGAACTCTGGGGCCAACGTCCTGACTTTC. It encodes CAWNSGANVLTF.